Detailed here is one TCR beta chain. The sample holds many counts of this clonotype. Its cognate antigen has yet to be identified. No base-level quality is on record; no much larger clone is a single base apart. The CDR3 measures 14 amino acids from cysteine to phenylalanine. Of the read, only the CDR3 DNA is kept; its 42 bases are in frame from base 1. The germline V gene specifies SQVTM as CDR1 and ANQGSEA as CDR2. V loses 6 bases at its end and J loses 2 bases; junction bases beyond the gene matches: 8. The library was produced with 5' RACE. The instrument given in TCRdb is Illumina HiSeq 2500. A second PCR of roughly 7 to 11 cycles was run with a J-beta primer mix and a sample-barcoded 5' primer. A unique molecular identifier was introduced onto each TCR beta cDNA molecule by a template-switch 5' adaptor carrying 12 random nucleotides. At least 3 million CDR3-containing paired-end reads were obtained from each sample. First-strand cDNA synthesis was performed from all RNA using the Mint cDNA synthesis kit, with priming by a TRBC-specific oligonucleotide. After uracil-DNA glycosylase treatment, a first 18-cycle PCR used universal primers M1SS and BC2_uni_R on all cDNA. The study's own analysis went as follows. Each sample was normalized by randomly selecting 1 million high-quality reads, each carrying a distinct molecular identifier. Reads sharing molecular identifiers were discarded rather than binned into consensus sequences. MiTCR, run with a Q25 quality threshold and the strictest error-elimination algorithm, handled CDR3 identification, clonotype clustering and error correction. Lower-bound total TCR beta diversity was estimated with a nonparametric unseen species model using Euler transformation. TCRdb cleaned the public reads at Q25 with fastp, built clones with MiXCR and kept in-frame beta chains. Identical CDR3 proteins give one entry, which carries the most common genes and DNA. For this entry, the V and J calls and clone size follow TCRdb and not the study's own pipeline. Across this sample there are about 970,000 distinct CDR3 sequences, with around 54% seen only once. Roughly a fifth of the sample belongs to the ten largest clones.

The data are from a study of blood T cells in healthy people across ages (dated by TCRdb to about 2015). The study in broad terms: Template switching captured roughly one uniquely barcoded TCR beta cDNA molecule per two T cells in model experiments. Using deep sequencing normalized with unique cDNA molecular identifiers, the study measured how TCR beta repertoire diversity changes with age. Four age groups were formed from the donors: young (average approximately 16 years), middle-aged (approximately 40), aged (roughly 59) and long-lived (more than 75). To avoid experimental bias, donors of different ages were randomly spread across the sequencing lanes. Using the same blood draw, the study looked at two additional independent replicas of 1 million unique cDNA reads for two donors, one aged 18 to 30 and the other aged 80 or older.

Donors were about 36 systemically healthy Caucasian individuals from Russia aged roughly 6 to 90 years. Each donor gave about 11 milliliters of peripheral blood, drawn into EDTA-treated Vacutainer tubes. Ficoll-Paque density-gradient centrifugation was used to isolate PBMCs, with at least 6.5 million per sample. Trizol reagent was used to extract total RNA from PBMCs, with at least 5 micrograms per sample. Naive CD45RAhigh/CD27high T cell percentages were measured by flow cytometry on a PBMC aliquot from every donor. Paper-wide results and their limitations: The CMV infection status of donors was not known, potentially confounding age-related changes in expanded clonotypes. Total diversity estimates from one million sequenced T cells were considered lower bounds and underestimates. There was a strong correlation between observed TCR beta diversity and the percentage of naive T cells measured by flow cytometry. Since profiling was done on bulk unsorted PBMCs, naive and antigen-experienced compartments could not be conclusively compared. Observed TCR beta diversity per million T cells fell roughly linearly with age, and a significant reduction was already apparent by age around 40. The long-lived group showed more naive CD4+ T cells, fewer expanded clones and increased TCR diversity than the aged group, suggesting age selection.

The specimen sequenced was blood. The chain joins TRBV29-1 to TRBJ2-7; TRBD1 aligns with 9 central bases. The receptor comes from a woman aged 60-75 years in good health. The CDR3 corresponds to CSVRPGQGTYEQYF. The DNA sequence is TGCAGCGTACGACCGGGACAGGGCACCTACGAGCAGTACTTC.